This T cell receptor (beta chain) was captured by sequencing in a study of blood T cell repertoires in COVID-19. Study information: The study drew acute and convalescent COVID-19 samples from the United States, Italy and Spain.

The CDR3 has 16 amino acids. With V trimmed by 4 bases and J by 4 bases, 4 bases remained unmatched. In germline, CDR1 is KGHDR, CDR2 SFDVKD. In the original processing: By means of reference gene primer amplification, nucleated cell counts were estimated. Profiled with immunoSEQ multiplex PCR; TCRdb holds only in-frame clones, not every one. D and trimming come from the DNA, and the V and J calls and clone size come from that table. The sample yields over 110,000 clones, roughly 82% seen once. The origin of this receptor is a man aged 60 to 69 with active or convalescent COVID-19. The sequenced sample was peripheral blood. This chain joins TRBV24-1 and TRBJ2-1, with 12 bases matching TRBD2. The CDR3 DNA sequence: TGTGCCACCAGTGACCGGACTAGCGGGGTTTACAATGAGCAGTTCTTC. Residues: CATSDRTSGVYNEQFF.